The 24 T cell receptor beta chains below all came from one sample that was sequenced in a study of a mutant IDH1 vaccine in newly diagnosed glioma. Which antigens these TCRs recognize remains unknown. Stated time point: week 11, during vaccination. Vaccination comprised doses that each held 300 ug of mutant IDH1 20-mer peptide, plus topical imiquimod. Measured with immunoSEQ multiplex PCR; TCRdb has only the in-frame clones, and not every one. The profile shows around 60,000 clones, roughly 90% of them singletons. The sequences come from PBMCs, collected from a glioma patient whose treatment included an IDH1 peptide vaccine. The receptors were gathered from a man aged 35 to 55 with glioma.

The chain uses TRBV11-2 and TRBJ1-1; perhaps TRBD1 as D (6 bases). Trimming took 7 bases from V and 4 from J, leaving 16 bases between them. The CDR3 has 14 residues. CDR1 and CDR2 (germline): SGHAT, FQNNGV. CDR3 residues: CASIVQGAGTEAFF. The DNA for the CDR3 is TGTGCCAGCATCGTACAGGGTGCCGGCACTGAAGCTTTCTTT.

This clone was observed a few times. This sequence joins TRBV19 and TRBJ2-5; TRBD1 aligns across 7 bases. The tail of the sequence fits TRBJ2-7 better, so the J call may be wrong. CDR3 length: 16 residues. CDR1 and CDR2 (germline): LNHDA, SQIVND (reference sequence). This CDR3 reads CASSILGNRGVDEQYF. CDR3 sequence (DNA): TGTGCCAGTAGTATTCTCGGTAACAGGGGAGTCGACGAGCAGTACTTC.

The V and J genes are TRBV2 and TRBJ1-1; no reliable D call. V lost 3 bases to trimming and J lost 1 base, with 3 bases between them. The CDR3 sequence is 12 residues long. Germline V gene lookup returns CDR1 SNHLY and CDR2 FYNNEI. The CDR3: CASSERNTEAFF. CDR3 DNA sequence: TGTGCCAGCAGTGAGCGGAACACTGAAGCTTTCTTT.

This clone is a singleton in its sample. The J gene is TRBJ1-2, the V gene TRBV5-6; 7 bases fit TRBD1. Germline assignment: CDR1 SGHDT and CDR2 YYEEEE. The CDR3 loop spans 15 amino acids. The junction had 12 bases not matched to a gene; V was cut back by 4 bases and J by 6 bases. The DNA for the CDR3 is TGTGCCAGCAGCACCCTGACAGGGCAGATCGATGGCTACACCTTC. It translates to CASSTLTGQIDGYTF.

This chain links TRBV29-1 with TRBJ1-1; no clear D gene. There are 13 residues in the CDR3. Looked up from germline, CDR1 is SQVTM and CDR2 is ANQGSEA. Trimming cost V 7 bases and J 2 bases, with 14 bases left between them. The CDR3 sequence: CSAPAVGNTEAFF. In nucleotides, the CDR3 is TGCAGCGCACCGGCTGTTGGAAACACTGAAGCTTTCTTT.

The chain links TRBV5-6 to TRBJ2-1, with a weak D call TRBD2 (6 bases). CDR3 size: 15 residues. Trimming shortened V by 2 bases and J by 8 bases, and 17 bases separated the two germline ends. Germline assignment: CDR1 SGHDT and CDR2 YYEEEE. The DNA of the CDR3 is TGTGCCAGCAGCTTCTCCCGACTAGTGGCTGATGAGCAGTTCTTC. This encodes CASSFSRLVADEQFF. Together with reference TRBV5-6 and TRBJ2-1, the CDR3 gives the full variable domain: DAGVTQSPTHLIKTRGQQVTLRCSPKSGHDTVSWYQQALGQGPQFIFQYYEEEERQRGNFPDRFSGHQFPNYSSELNVNALLLGDSALYLCASSFSRLVADEQFFGPGTRLTVL.

In its sample, this clone was seen once. The genes are TRBV6-5 and TRBJ2-5, with D possibly being TRBD2 (6 bases). The germline V and J ends were trimmed by 0 bases and 4 bases, with 9 bases remaining between them. CDR1 is MNHEY and CDR2 is SVGAGI in the germline V gene. CDR3 size: 14 residues. As DNA, the CDR3 is TGTGCCAGCAGTTACTCGGGGGGAAGAGAGACCCAGTACTTC. Its protein product is CASSYSGGRETQYF.

The chain links TRBV7-3 to TRBJ2-3, with 10 bases fitting TRBD2. Unmatched junction bases numbered 3, after V lost 5 bases and J lost 4 bases. The CDR3 totals 14 residues. Germline CDR1 SGHTA, CDR2 FQGTGA. The CDR3 DNA follows: TGTGCCAGCAGCGTAGCGGGAGGTCCAGATACGCAGTATTTT. It specifies CASSVAGGPDTQYF.

The chain combines TRBV9 with TRBJ1-4; TRBD1 matches 9 bases. With 5 bases clipped from V and 4 bases from J, the junction kept 6 bases outside the gene matches. The germline gives CDR1 SGDLS, CDR2 YYNGEE. CDR3 size: 15 residues. CDR3 region: CASSQSGQGNEKLFF. The CDR3 nucleotides are TGTGCCAGCAGTCAGTCGGGACAGGGTAATGAAAAACTGTTTTTT.

The gene calls are TRBV19 and TRBJ2-2; D gene ambiguous. The CDR3 sequence is 13 residues long. CDR1 and CDR2 from the germline V gene are LNHDA and SQIVND (reference sequence). The V gene lost 8 bases and the J gene lost 2 bases, with 9 bases spanning the gap. CDR3 sequence: CASSVRNTGELFF. CDR3 sequence (DNA): TGTGCCAGTTCGGTCAGAAACACCGGGGAGCTGTTTTTT.

The chain joins TRBV7-8 to TRBJ2-7; 8 positions match TRBD2. The germline V gene has CDR1 SGHVS and CDR2 FQNEAQ. The CDR3 has 16 residues. V lost 5 bases and J lost 1; bases outside the gene matches: 10. The CDR3 region has the DNA TGTGCCAGCAGCACGGGTAGCGGGAACCGTTCCTACGAGCAGTACGTC. Translated, it gives CASSTGSGNRSYEQYV.

The V call is TRBV10-2, the J call TRBJ2-1; 9 bases match TRBD2. Trimming at V came to 8 bases and at J to 9 bases, leaving 11 bases not matched to a gene. Germline loops: CDR1 WSHSY, CDR2 SAAADI. This CDR3 region has 14 residues. The DNA of the CDR3 is TGCGCCAGCTCCGGGCTAGCGGGAATGGGTGAGCAGTTCTTC. This codes for CASSGLAGMGEQFF.

The rearrangement links TRBV27 to TRBJ1-4; D remains ambiguous. Trimming took 0 bases from V and 9 from J, leaving 20 bases between them. Germline V lookup: CDR1 MNHEY, CDR2 SMNVEV (reference sequence). The CDR3 contains 17 residues. This chain's CDR3 is CASSLSTRYWPGQKLFF. DNA for the CDR3: TGTGCCAGCAGTTTATCGACTAGATATTGGCCCGGGCAAAAACTGTTTTTT.

This chain joins TRBV2 and TRBJ2-5; D is undetermined. The V gene lost 4 bases and the J gene lost 1 base, with 13 bases spanning the gap. CDR1 and CDR2 from the germline V gene are SNHLY and FYNNEI. The CDR3 runs 15 residues. The CDR3: CASSGEMTPQETQYF. The CDR3 DNA sequence: TGTGCCAGCAGTGGAGAAATGACTCCCCAAGAGACCCAGTACTTC.

This clone was seen only a few times. Other DNA sequences in this sample translate to the same CDR3. J is TRBJ1-3 and V is TRBV5-6; D ambiguous. V lost 2 bases and J 2 bases, leaving 2 bases between the germline ends. Germline-derived CDR1 and CDR2 are SGHDT and YYEEEE. The CDR3 sequence is 12 residues long. The CDR3 sequence: CASSFPGNTIYF. The CDR3 coding sequence is TGTGCCAGCAGCTTCCCTGGAAACACCATATATTTT.

This chain uses TRBV28 with TRBJ1-3, with a weak D call TRBD1 (6 bases). Germline V lookup: CDR1 MDHEN, CDR2 SYDVKM. The V and J ends lost 2 bases and 7 bases respectively, with 12 bases between them. The length of the CDR3 is 14 residues. Here the CDR3 DNA reads TGTGCCAGCAGTTTAGGGGCAGGGGTGAACACCATATATTTT. Translation gives CASSLGAGVNTIYF.

This clone occurred once. The gene calls are TRBV11-3 and TRBJ2-3, with D hard to call. The V end lost 3 bases, the J end lost 0 bases, and 19 bases lay between the germline ends. The germline CDR1 and CDR2 sequences are SGHNT and YENEEA. The CDR3 extends over 18 amino acids. DNA for the CDR3: TGTGCCAGCAGCTTTCCGAGCGACCACTACACTAGCACAGATACGCAGTATTTT. It yields the protein CASSFPSDHYTSTDTQYF.

The chain uses TRBV29-1 and TRBJ2-1, with a weak D call TRBD2 (6 bases). The CDR3 has 9 residues. Germline-derived CDR1 and CDR2 are SQVTM and ANQGSEA. The CDR3 sequence is CRGGGEQFF. The CDR3 DNA reads as TGCAGGGGGGGAGGCGAGCAGTTCTTC.

The chain has TRBV11-2 and TRBJ1-5; D is perhaps TRBD1 (6 bases). Per the germline V gene, CDR1 is SGHAT and CDR2 is FQNNGV. There are 13 residues in the CDR3. V was clipped by 5 bases and J by 3 bases, with 8 bases between them. DNA for the CDR3: TGTGCCAGCAGCAGGACAGACAATCAGCCCCAGCATTTT. This codes for CASSRTDNQPQHF.

The V and J genes are TRBV19 and TRBJ2-2, with TRBD1 identical over 7 bases. V lost 3 bases, J lost 2 bases, and 3 bases stayed unmatched. From germline, CDR1 is LNHDA and CDR2 SQIVND (reference sequence). There are 15 residues in the CDR3. The CDR3 DNA sequence: TGTGCCAGTAGTATGGGGACAGACAACACCGGGGAGCTGTTTTTT. Translation gives CASSMGTDNTGELFF.

The chain carries TRBV13 and TRBJ2-7, with D hard to call. CDR1 is PRHDT, CDR2 FYEKMQ, per germline (reference sequence). V lost 5 bases, J lost 1 base, and 9 bases lay in between. The CDR3 consists of 13 residues. The CDR3 spells CASSPGRSYEQYV. CDR3 in DNA: TGTGCCAGCAGCCCTGGCAGGTCCTACGAGCAGTACGTC.

The chain uses TRBV7-2 and TRBJ1-3; D unresolved. The germline V and J ends were trimmed by 5 bases and 0 bases, with 11 bases remaining between them. Per the germline V gene, CDR1 is SGHTA and CDR2 is FQGNSA. This CDR3 is built from 15 residues. Here the CDR3 reads CASSPGLISGNTIYF. In DNA form, the CDR3 reads TGTGCCAGCAGCCCAGGACTGATCTCTGGAAACACCATATATTTT.

This clone was seen only a few times. CDR3 sequence (DNA): TGCGCCAGCAGCTTGAATGGGTGGCCAACTAATGAAAAACTGTTTTTT. The encoded protein is CASSLNGWPTNEKLFF. This chain connects TRBV5-1 to TRBJ1-4; D ambiguous. CDR1 SGHRS and CDR2 YFSETQ come from the germline V gene. V was cut by 1 base and J by 0 bases, with 10 bases left in between. CDR3 length equals 16 residues.

A single count supports this clone. This sequence joins TRBV18 and TRBJ1-5; D perhaps matches TRBD1 (6 bases). Looked up from germline, CDR1 is KGHSH and CDR2 is LQKENI. Trimming took off 3 bases at V and 3 bases at J, with 12 bases between the two ends. The CDR3 loop spans 15 amino acids. The CDR3 region is CASSPTGQINQPQHF. The CDR3 DNA follows: TGTGCCAGCTCACCGACAGGACAGATCAATCAGCCCCAGCATTTT.